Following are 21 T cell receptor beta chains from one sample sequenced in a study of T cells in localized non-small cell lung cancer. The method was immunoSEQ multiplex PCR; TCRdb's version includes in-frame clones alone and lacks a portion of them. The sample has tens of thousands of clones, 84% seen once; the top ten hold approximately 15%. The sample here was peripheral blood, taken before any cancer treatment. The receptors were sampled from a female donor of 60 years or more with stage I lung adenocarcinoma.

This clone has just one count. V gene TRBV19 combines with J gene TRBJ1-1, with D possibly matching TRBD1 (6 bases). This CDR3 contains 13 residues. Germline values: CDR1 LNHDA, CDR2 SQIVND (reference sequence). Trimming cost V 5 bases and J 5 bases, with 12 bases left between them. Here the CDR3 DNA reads TGTGCCAGTAGTTACAGGGTTGGAACTGAAGCTTTCTTT. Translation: CASSYRVGTEAFF.

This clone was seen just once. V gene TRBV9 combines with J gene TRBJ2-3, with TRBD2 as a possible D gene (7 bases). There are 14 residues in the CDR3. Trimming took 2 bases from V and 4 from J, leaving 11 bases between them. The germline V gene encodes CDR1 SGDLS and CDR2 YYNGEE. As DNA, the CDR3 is TGTGCCAGCAGCGTTACGGGGGGCGCAGATACGCAGTATTTT. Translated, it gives CASSVTGGADTQYF.

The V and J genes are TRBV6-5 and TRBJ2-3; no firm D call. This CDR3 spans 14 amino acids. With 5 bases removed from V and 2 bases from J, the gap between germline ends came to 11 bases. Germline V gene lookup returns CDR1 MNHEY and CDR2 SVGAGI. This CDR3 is CASSAPGLTDTQYF. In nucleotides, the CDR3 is TGTGCCAGCAGTGCTCCAGGCCTCACAGATACGCAGTATTTT.

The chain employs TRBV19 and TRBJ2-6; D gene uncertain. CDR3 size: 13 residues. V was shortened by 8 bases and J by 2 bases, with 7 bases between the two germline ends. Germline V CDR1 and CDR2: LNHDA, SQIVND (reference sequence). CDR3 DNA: TGTGCCAGTCTCCTCACTGGGGCCAACGTCCTGACTTTC. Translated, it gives CASLLTGANVLTF.

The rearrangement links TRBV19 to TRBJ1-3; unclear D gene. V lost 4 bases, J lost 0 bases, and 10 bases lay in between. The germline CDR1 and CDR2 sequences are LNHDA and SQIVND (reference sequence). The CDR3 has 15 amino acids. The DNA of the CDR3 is TGTGCCAGTAGTACAACAGTAGCCTCTGGAAACACCATATATTTT. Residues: CASSTTVASGNTIYF.

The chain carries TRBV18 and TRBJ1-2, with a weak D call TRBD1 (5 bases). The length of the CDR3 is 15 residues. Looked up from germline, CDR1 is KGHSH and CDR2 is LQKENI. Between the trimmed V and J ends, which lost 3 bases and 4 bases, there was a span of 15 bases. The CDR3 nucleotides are TGTGCCAGCTCACCTCTTGACAGCAACCTCTATGGCTACACCTTC. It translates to CASSPLDSNLYGYTF.

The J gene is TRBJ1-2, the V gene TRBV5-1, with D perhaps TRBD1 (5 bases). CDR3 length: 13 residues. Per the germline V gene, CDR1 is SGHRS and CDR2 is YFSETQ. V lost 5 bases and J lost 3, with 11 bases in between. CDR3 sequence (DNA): TGCGCCAGCAGTCGGGACGGAGACTATGGCTACACCTTC. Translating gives CASSRDGDYGYTF.

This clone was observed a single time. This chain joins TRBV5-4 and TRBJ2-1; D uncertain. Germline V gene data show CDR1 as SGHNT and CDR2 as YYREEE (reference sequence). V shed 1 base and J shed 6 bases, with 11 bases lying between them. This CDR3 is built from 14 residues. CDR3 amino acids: CASSLRPPVNEQFF. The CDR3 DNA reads TGTGCCAGCAGCTTGAGGCCCCCCGTCAATGAGCAGTTCTTC.

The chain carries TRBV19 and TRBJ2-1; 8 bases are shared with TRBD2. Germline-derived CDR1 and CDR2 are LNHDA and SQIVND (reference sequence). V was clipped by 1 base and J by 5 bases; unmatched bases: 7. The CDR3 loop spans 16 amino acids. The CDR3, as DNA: TGTGCCAGTAGTATAGCGTCGGCGGGACTAGACAATGAGCAGTTCTTC. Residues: CASSIASAGLDNEQFF.

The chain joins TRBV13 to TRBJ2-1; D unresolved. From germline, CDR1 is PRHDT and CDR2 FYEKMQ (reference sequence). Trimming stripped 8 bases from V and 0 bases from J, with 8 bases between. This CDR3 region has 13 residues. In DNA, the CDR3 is TGTGCCAGCCGGGCCAGCTCCTACAATGAGCAGTTCTTC. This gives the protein CASRASSYNEQFF.

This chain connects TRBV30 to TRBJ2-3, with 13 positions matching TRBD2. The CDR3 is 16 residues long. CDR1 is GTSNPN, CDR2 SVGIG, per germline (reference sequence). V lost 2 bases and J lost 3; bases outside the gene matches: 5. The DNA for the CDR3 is TGTGCCTGGAGTTCGGGGACTAGCGGGACAACAGATACGCAGTATTTT. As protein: CAWSSGTSGTTDTQYF.

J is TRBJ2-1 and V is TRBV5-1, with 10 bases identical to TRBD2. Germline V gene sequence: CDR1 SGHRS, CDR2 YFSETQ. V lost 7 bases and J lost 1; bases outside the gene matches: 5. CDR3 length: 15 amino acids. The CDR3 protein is CASYRAGGSYNEQFF. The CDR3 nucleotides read TGCGCCAGCTATAGAGCGGGAGGGTCCTACAATGAGCAGTTCTTC.

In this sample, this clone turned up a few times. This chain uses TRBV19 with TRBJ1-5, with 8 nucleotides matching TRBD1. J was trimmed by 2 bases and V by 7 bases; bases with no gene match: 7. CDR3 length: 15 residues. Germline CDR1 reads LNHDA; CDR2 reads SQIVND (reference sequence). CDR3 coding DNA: TGTGCCAGTAACAGGGGGGATATGGGCAATCAGCCCCAGCATTTT. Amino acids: CASNRGDMGNQPQHF.

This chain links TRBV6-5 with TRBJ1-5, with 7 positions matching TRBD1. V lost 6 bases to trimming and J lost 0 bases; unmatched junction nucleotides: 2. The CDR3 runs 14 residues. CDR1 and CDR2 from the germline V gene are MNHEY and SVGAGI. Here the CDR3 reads CASRDRYSNQPQHF. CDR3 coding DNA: TGTGCCAGCAGGGACAGGTATAGCAATCAGCCCCAGCATTTT.

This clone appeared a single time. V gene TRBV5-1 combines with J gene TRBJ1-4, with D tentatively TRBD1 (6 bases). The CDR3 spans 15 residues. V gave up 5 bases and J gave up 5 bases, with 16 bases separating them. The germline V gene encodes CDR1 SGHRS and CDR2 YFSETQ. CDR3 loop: CASRGGGAPNEKLFF. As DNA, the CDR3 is TGCGCCAGCAGAGGCGGGGGGGCCCCCAATGAAAAACTGTTTTTT.

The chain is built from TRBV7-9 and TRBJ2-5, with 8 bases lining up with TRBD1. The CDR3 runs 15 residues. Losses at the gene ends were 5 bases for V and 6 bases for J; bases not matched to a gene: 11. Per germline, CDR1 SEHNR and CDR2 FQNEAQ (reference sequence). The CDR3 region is CASSPADRVEKTQYF. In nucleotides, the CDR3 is TGTGCCAGCAGCCCAGCGGACAGGGTTGAAAAGACCCAGTACTTC. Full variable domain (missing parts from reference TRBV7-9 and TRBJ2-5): DTGVSQNPRHKITKRGQNVTFRCDPISEHNRLYWYRQTLGQGPEFLTYFQNEAQLEKSRLLSDRFSAERPKGSFSTLEIQRTEQGDSAMYLCASSPADRVEKTQYFGPGTRLLVL.

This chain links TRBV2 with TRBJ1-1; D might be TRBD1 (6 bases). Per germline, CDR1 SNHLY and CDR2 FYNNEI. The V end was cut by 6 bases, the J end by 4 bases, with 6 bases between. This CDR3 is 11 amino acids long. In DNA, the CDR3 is TGTGCCAGCAGACAGGGCACTGAAGCTTTCTTT. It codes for CASRQGTEAFF.

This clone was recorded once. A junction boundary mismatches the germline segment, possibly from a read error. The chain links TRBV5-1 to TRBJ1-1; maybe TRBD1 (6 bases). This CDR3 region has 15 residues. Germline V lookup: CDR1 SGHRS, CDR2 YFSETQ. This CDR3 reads CASSLQRQVKTEAFF. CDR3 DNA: TGCGCCAGCAGCTTACAGCGACAGGTGAAAACTGAAGCTTTCTTT.

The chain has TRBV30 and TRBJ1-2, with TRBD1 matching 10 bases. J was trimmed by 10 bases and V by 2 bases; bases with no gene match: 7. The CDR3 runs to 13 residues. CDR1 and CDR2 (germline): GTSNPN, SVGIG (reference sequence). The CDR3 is CAWSTSRQGAYTF. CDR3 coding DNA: TGTGCCTGGAGTACCAGCAGACAGGGGGCCTACACCTTC. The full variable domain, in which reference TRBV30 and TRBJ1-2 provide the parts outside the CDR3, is SQTIHQWPATLVQPVGSPLSLECTVEGTSNPNLYWYRQAAGRGLQLLFYSVGIGQISSEVPQNLSASRPQDRQFILSSKKLLLSDSGFYLCAWSTSRQGAYTFGSGTRLTVV.

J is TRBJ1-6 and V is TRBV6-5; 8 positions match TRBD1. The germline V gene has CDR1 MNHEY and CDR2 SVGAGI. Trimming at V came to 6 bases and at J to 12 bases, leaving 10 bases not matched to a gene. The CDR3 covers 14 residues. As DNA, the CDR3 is TGTGCCAGCAGCCCAGGGGGCTTAGAGGGACCCCTCCACTTT. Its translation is CASSPGGLEGPLHF.

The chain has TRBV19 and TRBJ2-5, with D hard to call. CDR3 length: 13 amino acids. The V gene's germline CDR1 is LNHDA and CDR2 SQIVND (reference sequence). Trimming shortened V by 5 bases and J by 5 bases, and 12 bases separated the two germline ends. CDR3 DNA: TGTGCCAGTAGTCCCGGGCTTATGGAGACCCAGTACTTC. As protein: CASSPGLMETQYF. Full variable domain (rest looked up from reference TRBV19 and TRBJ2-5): DGGITQSPKYLFRKEGQNVTLSCEQNLNHDAMYWYRQDPGQGLRLIYYSQIVNDFQKGDIAEGYSVSREKKESFPLTVTSAQKNPTAFYLCASSPGLMETQYFGPGTRLLVL.